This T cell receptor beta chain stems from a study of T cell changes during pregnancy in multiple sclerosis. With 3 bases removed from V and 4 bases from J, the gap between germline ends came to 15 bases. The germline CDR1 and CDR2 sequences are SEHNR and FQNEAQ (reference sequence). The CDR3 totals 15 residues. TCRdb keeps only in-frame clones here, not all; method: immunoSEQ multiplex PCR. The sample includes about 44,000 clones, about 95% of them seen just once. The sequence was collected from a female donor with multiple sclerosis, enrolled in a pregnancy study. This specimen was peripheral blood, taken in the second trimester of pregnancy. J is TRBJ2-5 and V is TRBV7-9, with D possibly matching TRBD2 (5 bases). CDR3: CASSLEAGPTETQYF. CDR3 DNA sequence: TGTGCCAGCAGCTTGGAGGCGGGCCCAACAGAGACCCAGTACTTC.